This paragraph reports one T cell receptor (beta chain). The antigen is undetermined. The donors were members of the validation cohort comprising over 100 subjects, separate from the approximately 710-subject first cohort. This entry comes from a study of cytomegalovirus exposure and HLA in healthy donors. Study conclusions and caveats: Reports described diagnosis of cytomegalovirus status by the classifier as highly specific and sensitive. The investigators catalogued 150 or so TCR beta chains as cytomegalovirus-associated. It was found in a later analysis that first-cohort TCR clusters tended to co-occur in the 100 to 150 validation repertoires.

CDR3 length: 16 residues. V lost 5 bases and J lost 4; bases outside the gene matches: 6. Germline values: CDR1 LNHDA, CDR2 SQIVND (reference sequence). Using immunoSEQ multiplex PCR, the repertoire was profiled, and TCRdb retains in-frame clones only, with some absent. Of about 150,000 clones in the sample, 85% to 90% are singletons; the top ten hold roughly 2.1%. The chain couples TRBV19 to TRBJ1-5; TRBD1 matches at 12 bases. The receptor comes from a human donor in good health. The sample was PBMCs. The CDR3 sequence is CASSVPGQGANQPQHF. CDR3 in DNA: TGTGCCAGTAGTGTACCGGGACAGGGGGCGAATCAGCCCCAGCATTTT.